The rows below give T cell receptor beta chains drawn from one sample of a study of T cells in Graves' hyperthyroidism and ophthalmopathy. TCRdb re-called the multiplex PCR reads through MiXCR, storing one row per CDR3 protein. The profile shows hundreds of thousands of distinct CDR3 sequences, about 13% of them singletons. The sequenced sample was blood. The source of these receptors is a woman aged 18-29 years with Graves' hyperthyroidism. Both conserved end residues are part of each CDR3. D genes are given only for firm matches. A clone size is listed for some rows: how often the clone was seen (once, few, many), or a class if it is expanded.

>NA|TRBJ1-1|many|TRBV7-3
CASRPIEGNTEAFF
TGTGCCAGCAGACCGATCGAGGGGAACACTGAAGCTTTCTTT
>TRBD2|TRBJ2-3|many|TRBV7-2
CASSLRLAGGSTDTQYF
TGTGCCAGCAGCTTAAGGCTAGCGGGAGGGTCCACAGATACGCAGTATTTT
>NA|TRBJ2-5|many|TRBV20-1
CSALGGRGTETQYF
TGCAGTGCCCTGGGGGGCAGGGGGACGGAGACCCAGTACTTC
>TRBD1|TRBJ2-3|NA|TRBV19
CASSQGADEADTQYF
TGTGCCAGTAGTCAGGGGGCGGACGAGGCAGATACGCAGTATTTT
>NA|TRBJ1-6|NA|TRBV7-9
CASSSPLGAGATYNSPLHF
TGTGCCAGCAGCTCCCCACTCGGCGCAGGGGCTACCTATAATTCACCCCTCCACTTT
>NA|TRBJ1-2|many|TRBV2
CASRASLRRLYLYGYTF
TGTGCCAGCAGGGCCTCTCTCAGGAGACTCTACCTCTATGGCTACACCTTC
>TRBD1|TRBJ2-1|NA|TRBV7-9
CASIRTGNSDEQFF
TGTGCCAGCATCCGGACAGGCAATAGTGATGAGCAGTTCTTC
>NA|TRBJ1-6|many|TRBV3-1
CASSQRQTYPHSPLHF
TGTGCCAGCAGCCAAAGGCAGACCTATCCGCATTCACCCCTCCACTTT
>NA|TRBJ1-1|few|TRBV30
CASQGGGDTEALF
TGTGCCTCCCAAGGGGGGGGGGACACTGAAGCTTTATTT
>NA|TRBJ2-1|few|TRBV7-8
CASSLAFRTNNEQFF
TGTGCCAGCAGCTTAGCTTTCCGTACTAACAATGAGCAGTTCTTC
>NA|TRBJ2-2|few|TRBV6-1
CASRHDHTGELFF
TGTGCCAGCAGACACGACCACACCGGGGAGCTGTTTTTT
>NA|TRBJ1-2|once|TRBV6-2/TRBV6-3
CASSGLRDTYGYTF
TGTGCCAGCAGTGGCCTCCGGGACACCTATGGCTACACCTTC
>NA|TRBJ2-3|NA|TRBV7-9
CASSSLVGGADTQYF
TGTGCCAGCAGCTCCCTCGTTGGAGGGGCGGATACGCAGTATTTT
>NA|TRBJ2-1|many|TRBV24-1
CATSDLSGGEQFF
TGTGCCACCAGTGATTTGTCGGGCGGGGAGCAGTTCTTC
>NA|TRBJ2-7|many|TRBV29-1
CSVVGPPPDEQYF
TGCAGCGTTGTGGGGCCCCCTCCTGACGAGCAGTACTTC
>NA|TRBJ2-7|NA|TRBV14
CASSQDLSPGYSYEQYF
TGTGCCAGCAGCCAAGATTTATCGCCAGGGTATTCCTACGAGCAGTACTTC
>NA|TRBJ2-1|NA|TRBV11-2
CASSLDRGDEQFF
TGTGCCAGCAGCTTAGACAGGGGCGATGAGCAGTTCTTC
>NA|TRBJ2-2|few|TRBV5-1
CASSSAGTPNTGELFF
TGCGCCAGCAGCTCAGCCGGGACACCGAACACCGGGGAGCTGTTTTTT
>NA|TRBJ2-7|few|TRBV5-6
CASSQDRRNLYEQYF
TGTGCCAGCAGCCAGGACCGGCGAAACCTCTACGAGCAGTACTTC
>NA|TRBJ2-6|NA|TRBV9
CASSVTGSLSGANVLTF
TGTGCCAGCAGCGTAACAGGTAGCTTATCTGGGGCCAACGTCCTGACTTTC
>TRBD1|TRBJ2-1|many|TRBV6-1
CASSWDREGPNEQFF
TGTGCCAGCAGTTGGGACAGGGAGGGACCCAATGAGCAGTTCTTC
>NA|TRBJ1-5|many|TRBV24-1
CATSDLGKRQHF
TGTGCCACCAGTGATTTGGGCAAGCGCCAGCATTTT
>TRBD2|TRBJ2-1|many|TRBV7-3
CASSREGLAGGVNEQFF
TGTGCCAGCAGCCGTGAGGGGCTAGCGGGGGGGGTGAATGAGCAGTTCTTC
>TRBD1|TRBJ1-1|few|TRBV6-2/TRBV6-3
CASSYTTGVRNTEAFF
TGTGCCAGCAGTTACACTACAGGGGTCCGGAACACTGAAGCTTTCTTT
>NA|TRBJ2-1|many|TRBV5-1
CASSRVGEVINEQFF
TGCGCCAGCAGCCGGGTCGGAGAGGTAATCAATGAGCAGTTCTTC
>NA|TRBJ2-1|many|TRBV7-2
CASSLSQGRVFF
TGTGCCAGCAGCCTGTCACAGGGGAGGGTGTTCTTC
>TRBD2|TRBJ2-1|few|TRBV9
CASSVDPLAGGISYNEQFF
TGTGCCAGCAGCGTAGACCCACTAGCGGGGGGGATATCCTACAATGAGCAGTTCTTC
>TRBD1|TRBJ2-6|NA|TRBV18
CASSPRQGSSGANVLTF
TGTGCCAGCTCACCGAGACAGGGCTCCTCTGGGGCCAACGTCCTGACTTTC
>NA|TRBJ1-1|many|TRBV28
CASSRPAYKNTEAFF
TGTGCCAGCAGTAGGCCCGCCTACAAGAACACTGAAGCTTTCTTT
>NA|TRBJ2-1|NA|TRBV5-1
CASSNSDRRNEQFF
TGCGCCAGCAGTAATTCCGACAGGAGGAATGAGCAGTTCTTC
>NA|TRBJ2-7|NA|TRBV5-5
CASSRPSGAAAYEQYF
TGTGCCAGCAGCAGACCCTCGGGAGCGGCCGCCTACGAGCAGTACTTC
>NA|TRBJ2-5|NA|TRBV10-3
CAISESWGTETQYF
TGTGCCATCAGTGAGTCATGGGGGACAGAGACCCAGTACTTC
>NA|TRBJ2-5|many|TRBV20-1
CSARDRVREETQYF
TGCAGTGCTAGAGATCGCGTCAGAGAAGAGACCCAGTACTTC
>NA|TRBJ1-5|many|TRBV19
CASSGTDYSNQPQHF
TGTGCCAGTAGCGGGACGGATTATAGCAATCAGCCCCAGCATTTT
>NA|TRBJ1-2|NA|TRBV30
CAWSEGEFYGYTF
TGTGCCTGGAGCGAAGGCGAGTTCTATGGCTACACCTTC
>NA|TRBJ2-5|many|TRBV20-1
CSASFAEKETQYF
TGCAGTGCTAGTTTTGCGGAGAAAGAGACCCAGTACTTC
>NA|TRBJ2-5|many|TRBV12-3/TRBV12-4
CASSFGGKGETQYF
TGTGCCAGCAGTTTCGGCGGGAAGGGGGAGACCCAGTACTTC
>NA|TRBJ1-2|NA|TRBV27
CASSLNPRGDYGYTF
TGTGCCAGCAGTTTAAACCCGCGTGGGGACTATGGCTACACCTTC
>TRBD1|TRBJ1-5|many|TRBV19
CASRTSGQLNQPQHF
TGTGCCAGTAGAACCTCGGGACAGCTCAATCAGCCCCAGCATTTT
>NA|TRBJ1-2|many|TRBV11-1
CASSLPSGGEGGYTF
TGTGCCAGCAGCCTCCCCTCGGGGGGCGAAGGTGGCTACACCTTC
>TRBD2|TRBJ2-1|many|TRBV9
CASSATSGFRHEQFF
TGTGCCAGCAGCGCGACTAGCGGATTCCGGCATGAGCAGTTCTTC
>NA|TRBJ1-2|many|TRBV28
CASKIPGRDGYTF
TGTGCCAGCAAAATCCCGGGGAGGGATGGCTACACCTTC
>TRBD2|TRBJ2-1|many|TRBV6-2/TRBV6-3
CASSELAVYNEQFF
TGTGCCAGCAGTGAGCTAGCGGTATACAATGAGCAGTTCTTC
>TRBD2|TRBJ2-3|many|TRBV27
CASSLERGAPTDTQYF
TGTGCCAGCAGTCTTGAGCGGGGGGCCCCCACAGATACGCAGTATTTT
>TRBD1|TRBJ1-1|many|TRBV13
CASSLRTGGKNTEAFF
TGTGCCAGCAGCCTCAGGACAGGGGGGAAGAACACTGAAGCTTTCTTT
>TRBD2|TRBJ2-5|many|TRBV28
CASSLRYAGEETQYF
TGTGCCAGCAGTTTAAGATACGCGGGGGAAGAGACCCAGTACTTC
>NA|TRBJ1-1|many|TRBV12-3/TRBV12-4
CASSPVREAFF
TGTGCCAGCAGCCCCGTGAGGGAAGCTTTCTTT
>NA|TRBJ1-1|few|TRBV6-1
CASSVRVTEAFF
TGTGCCAGCAGTGTAAGGGTCACTGAAGCTTTCTTT
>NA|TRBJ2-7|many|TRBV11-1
CASSLALNYEQYF
TGTGCCAGCAGCTTGGCGCTAAACTACGAGCAGTACTTC